The 30 T cell receptor beta chains presented below share a single source sample, sequenced in a study of blood T cell repertoires in COVID-19 (dated by TCRdb to about 2020). The library came from the immunoSEQ multiplex PCR assay. TCRdb's version of the immuneACCESS table is confined to in-frame rearrangements and falls short of the full clone set. An unresolved V gene accounts for under half of the shortfall where checked; the remainder is of unknown origin. Across this sample there are 110,000 to 150,000 clones, with around 90% seen only once. In total, the top ten clones hold 5.4% of the sample. Source material: peripheral blood. The receptor source for this set is a human donor in a cohort sampled during active COVID-19.

The CDR3 loop reads CASSLRGGTLHYGYTF. The CDR3 coding sequence is TGTGCCAGCAGCTTAAGGGGAGGGACTCTCCACTATGGCTACACCTTC. This sequence joins TRBV27 and TRBJ1-2; D is possibly TRBD1 (5 bases). The ends were cut back, 6 bases at V and 3 bases at J, with 20 bases in the middle. CDR1 MNHEY and CDR2 SMNVEV come from the germline V gene (reference sequence). This CDR3 has 16 residues.

The chain links TRBV4-1 to TRBJ2-6; maybe TRBD1 (6 bases). The germline CDR1 and CDR2 sequences are MGHRA and YSYEKL. V lost 3 bases, J lost 2 bases, and 17 bases lay in between. The CDR3 totals 18 residues. For the CDR3, the DNA is TGCGCCAGCAGCCATGACGCTAAGGGACAACCTGGGGCCAACGTCCTGACTTTC. It encodes CASSHDAKGQPGANVLTF.

The V and J genes are TRBV2 and TRBJ1-2; the D gene is possibly TRBD1 (5 bases). The CDR3 is made up of 15 amino acids. Trimming left V 6 bases short and J 2 bases short, with 16 bases between. Per germline, CDR1 SNHLY and CDR2 FYNNEI. DNA for the CDR3: TGTGCCAGCAGAGCAGACCAGGGTGTAAACTATGGCTACACCTTC. This translates into CASRADQGVNYGYTF.

This rearrangement joins TRBV9 to TRBJ2-3; tentative D call: TRBD2 (7 bases). CDR1 and CDR2 from the germline V gene are SGDLS and YYNGEE. This CDR3 comprises 16 residues. V dropped 5 bases and J dropped 3 bases, with 19 bases sitting between them. CDR3 amino acids: CASRGGGLGETDTQYF. The CDR3 DNA follows: TGTGCCAGCAGAGGGGGGGGCCTGGGCGAAACAGATACGCAGTATTTT.

The chain couples TRBV19 to TRBJ2-1, with TRBD2 matching over 9 bases. V gave up 7 bases and J gave up 12 bases; unmatched junction bases: 10. The CDR3 totals 13 residues. Germline values: CDR1 LNHDA, CDR2 SQIVND (reference sequence). The CDR3 DNA sequence: TGTGCCAGTAAACCCTCTGGAGCGGGAGGGCAGTTCTTC. Amino acid sequence: CASKPSGAGGQFF.

The CDR3 nucleotides read TGTGCCAGTAGTACAACGGGCTCCTATAATTCACCCCTCCACTTT. Translation gives CASSTTGSYNSPLHF. This chain uses TRBV19 with TRBJ1-6; D is unclear. Trimming stripped 4 bases from V and 0 bases from J, with 7 bases between. Germline lookup yields CDR1 LNHDA and CDR2 SQIVND (reference sequence). CDR3 length equals 15 residues.

The CDR3 here is CASGSVRGSMETQYF. CDR3 coding DNA: TGTGCCAGTGGGTCAGTTAGAGGTTCCATGGAGACCCAGTACTTC. The gene calls are TRBV19 and TRBJ2-5, with no clear D. The V gene lost 8 bases and the J gene lost 5 bases, with 21 bases spanning the gap. CDR3 length: 15 amino acids. CDR1 is LNHDA and CDR2 is SQIVND in the germline V gene (reference sequence). Full variable domain (remainder filled in from reference TRBV19 and TRBJ2-5): DGGITQSPKYLFRKEGQNVTLSCEQNLNHDAMYWYRQDPGQGLRLIYYSQIVNDFQKGDIAEGYSVSREKKESFPLTVTSAQKNPTAFYLCASGSVRGSMETQYFGPGTRLLVL.

The chain has TRBV5-1 and TRBJ2-3; a possible D gene is TRBD2 (5 bases). The germline gives CDR1 SGHRS, CDR2 YFSETQ. Trimming removed 3 bases at V and 1 base at J, with 9 bases between. This CDR3 is built from 14 residues. CDR3 nucleotides: TGCGCCAGCAGCTCACAGCGGCGCACAGATACGCAGTATTTT. It codes for CASSSQRRTDTQYF.

This clone has just a few counts. This sequence joins TRBV5-1 and TRBJ2-7, with TRBD1 identical over 8 bases. With V trimmed by 2 bases and J by 5 bases, 9 bases remained unmatched. This CDR3 has 15 residues. Germline CDR1 SGHRS, CDR2 YFSETQ. The CDR3 spells CASSFAGQGLDEQYF. The CDR3 region has the DNA TGCGCCAGCAGCTTTGCCGGACAGGGTCTTGACGAGCAGTACTTC.

The chain is built from TRBV5-1 and TRBJ2-6, with D unresolved. CDR1 SGHRS and CDR2 YFSETQ come from the germline V gene. Trimming shortened V by 3 bases and J by 2 bases, and 12 bases separated the two germline ends. The CDR3 length is 16 residues. CDR3: CASSSTGSTGANVLTF. For the CDR3, the DNA is TGCGCCAGCAGCTCCACCGGGTCCACTGGGGCCAACGTCCTGACTTTC.

The gene calls are TRBV27 and TRBJ1-1; D is uncertain. CDR1 is MNHEY and CDR2 is SMNVEV in the germline V gene (reference sequence). Deletions cut 8 bases from V and 4 bases from J, with 11 bases between. The CDR3 loop spans 12 amino acids. CDR3 in amino acids: CASGEGTTEAFF. The CDR3 DNA reads TGTGCCAGCGGCGAGGGTACCACTGAAGCTTTCTTT.

The CDR3 region is CASSLGSYEQYF. The CDR3 DNA reads TGTGCCAGCAGCTTAGGCAGCTACGAGCAGTACTTC. The chain employs TRBV7-9 and TRBJ2-7, with D hard to call. V was clipped by 1 base and J by 3 bases, with 4 bases between them. CDR3 length: 12 residues. CDR1 SEHNR and CDR2 FQNEAQ come from the germline V gene (reference sequence).

The V call is TRBV14, the J call TRBJ1-6; no definite D call. V was clipped by 0 bases and J by 6 bases, with 12 bases between them. Germline CDR1 reads SGHDN; CDR2 reads FVKESK. The CDR3 has 16 residues. The DNA for the CDR3 is TGTGCCAGCAGCCAAGATCTTCCTATGTTTAATTCACCCCTCCACTTT. It is translated as CASSQDLPMFNSPLHF.

The chain couples TRBV2 to TRBJ1-2, with 10 bases aligning to TRBD1. Looked up from germline, CDR1 is SNHLY and CDR2 is FYNNEI. J lost 8 bases, V lost 6 bases, and 6 bases had no gene match. The CDR3 consists of 13 residues. The CDR3 here is CASSVTGGRGYTF. CDR3 bases: TGTGCCAGCAGCGTGACAGGGGGCAGAGGCTACACCTTC.

V usage is TRBV28 and J usage is TRBJ2-2; D not certain. This CDR3 has 14 amino acids. V lost 6 bases and J 3 bases, leaving 11 bases between the germline ends. Germline values: CDR1 MDHEN, CDR2 SYDVKM. Here the CDR3 reads CASSPGSYTGELFF. In DNA, the CDR3 is TGTGCCAGCAGCCCCGGGTCCTACACCGGGGAGCTGTTTTTT.

This chain connects TRBV4-1 to TRBJ2-1; 8 bases line up with TRBD2. The CDR3 is made up of 13 amino acids. V trimming: 3 bases; J trimming: 9 bases; junction bases outside the gene matches: 4. CDR1 and CDR2 (germline): MGHRA, YSYEKL. Here the CDR3 DNA reads TGCGCCAGCAGCCAGGATAGCGGGATTGAGCAGTTCTTC. Protein product: CASSQDSGIEQFF.

This sequence joins TRBV6-1 and TRBJ2-6; 10 bases align to TRBD1. The CDR3 has 18 amino acids. Germline CDR1 MNHNS, CDR2 SASEGT. V lost 4 bases, J lost 2 bases, and 8 bases stayed unmatched. The CDR3 reads CASSGRDRGLTGANVLTF. CDR3 sequence (DNA): TGTGCCAGCAGTGGTAGGGACAGGGGCCTTACTGGGGCCAACGTCCTGACTTTC.

V gene TRBV28 combines with J gene TRBJ2-6, with D perhaps matching TRBD2 (6 bases). V lost 3 bases and J 0 bases, leaving 9 bases between the germline ends. The germline V gene has CDR1 MDHEN and CDR2 SYDVKM. The CDR3 has 16 amino acids. The CDR3 sequence is CASSLGLSSGANVLTF. The DNA for the CDR3 is TGTGCCAGCAGTTTGGGACTCAGCTCTGGGGCCAACGTCCTGACTTTC.

V and J are TRBV6-5 and TRBJ2-2; maybe TRBD2 (5 bases). The CDR3 spans 16 residues. The germline gives CDR1 MNHEY, CDR2 SVGAGI. Trimming pared 2 bases from V and 2 bases from J, leaving 12 bases between. The DNA of the CDR3 is TGTGCCAGCAGTTACATTGGACGGGGAAACACCGGGGAGCTGTTTTTT. Translated, it gives CASSYIGRGNTGELFF.

The gene calls are TRBV6-5 and TRBJ1-3, with D maybe TRBD1 (6 bases). Trimming took off 6 bases at V and 4 bases at J, with 13 bases between the two ends. The CDR3 is made up of 14 amino acids. Germline CDR1 is MNHEY and CDR2 is SVGAGI. CDR3 bases: TGTGCCAGCAGCATCGACAGGTTCGGAAACACCATATATTTT. Translated: CASSIDRFGNTIYF.

This clone was found a few times. The chain couples TRBV15 to TRBJ2-5, with 9 nucleotides matching TRBD2. V was pared by 5 bases and J by 1 base, with 26 bases of the junction left unmatched. The CDR3 has 22 amino acids. CDR1 LNHNV and CDR2 YYDKDF come from the germline V gene (reference sequence). This CDR3 reads CATSPRRSGTLIAGGPQETQYF. CDR3 bases: TGTGCCACCAGCCCGAGGAGGTCCGGGACACTGATTGCGGGGGGGCCCCAAGAGACCCAGTACTTC.

This rearrangement joins TRBV6-5 to TRBJ2-5; 7 nucleotides agree with TRBD1. This CDR3 contains 14 residues. The ends lost 6 bases at V and 1 base at J; junction bases unmatched: 5. Germline V gene lookup returns CDR1 MNHEY and CDR2 SVGAGI. CDR3 nucleotides: TGTGCCAGCAGGGCTACAGGGGCCCAAGAGACCCAGTACTTC. It specifies CASRATGAQETQYF.

The chain employs TRBV3-1 (or the pseudogene TRBV3-2) and TRBJ1-4; D not certain. V lost 1 base and J 6 bases, leaving 9 bases between the germline ends. The CDR3 loop spans 14 amino acids. The germline gives CDR1 LGHDT, CDR2 YNNKEL (reference sequence). The CDR3 sequence: CASSQVGMDEKLFF. Written as DNA, the CDR3 is TGTGCCAGCAGCCAAGTCGGGATGGATGAAAAACTGTTTTTT.

As to this clone: Different DNA sequences within this sample yield the same CDR3. V is TRBV28 and J is TRBJ2-7; TRBD1 agrees at 10 bases. CDR1 is MDHEN, CDR2 SYDVKM, per germline. There are 14 residues in the CDR3. Trimming cost V 4 bases and J 2 bases; bases outside gene matches: 2. CDR3 sequence reads: CASSSGQGAYEQYF. The CDR3 DNA follows: TGTGCCAGCAGTTCCGGACAGGGGGCCTACGAGCAGTACTTC.

Only one count was recorded for this clone. The V gene is TRBV11-2, the J gene TRBJ1-4; 9 bases map to TRBD1. V shed 5 bases, J shed 8 bases, and the junction held 12 bases outside the gene matches. Germline V gene data show CDR1 as SGHAT and CDR2 as FQNNGV. The CDR3 has 16 residues. The CDR3 region has the DNA TGTGCCAGCAGCCCTCCGTCGACAGGGGGAGGAGAAAAACTGTTTTTT. It codes for CASSPPSTGGGEKLFF.

The V call is TRBV6-6, the J call TRBJ2-3; 10 nucleotides agree with TRBD2. The V gene end was trimmed by 6 bases and the J gene end by 1 base; junction bases not matched to a gene: 4. CDR1 is MNHNY and CDR2 is SVGAGI in the germline V gene (reference sequence). The CDR3 consists of 15 residues. CDR3 sequence reads: CASRPGTSGTDTQYF. The CDR3 nucleotides read TGTGCCAGCAGGCCCGGGACTAGCGGCACAGATACGCAGTATTTT.

The chain uses TRBV15 and TRBJ1-2; D is undetermined. Germline V gene data show CDR1 as LNHNV and CDR2 as YYDKDF (reference sequence). Trimming shortened V by 0 bases and J by 10 bases, and 15 bases separated the two germline ends. The CDR3 runs to 14 residues. The CDR3 loop reads CATSRDRRRLYYTF. The CDR3 nucleotides are TGTGCCACCAGCAGAGACCGGCGGCGGCTATACTACACCTTC.

The rearrangement uses TRBV5-8 and TRBJ1-1, with a weak D call TRBD1 (5 bases). The CDR3 covers 13 residues. Trimming left V 4 bases short and J 1 base short, with 8 bases between. The germline V gene has CDR1 SGHTS and CDR2 YDEGEE. The CDR3 nucleotides read TGTGCCAGCAGCCTGACAGAGAACACTGAAGCTTTCTTT. Its protein product is CASSLTENTEAFF.

This rearrangement joins TRBV28 to TRBJ1-4; 9 nucleotides agree with TRBD1. CDR1 and CDR2 (germline): MDHEN, SYDVKM. The CDR3 loop spans 18 amino acids. V was clipped by 5 bases and J by 3 bases; unmatched bases: 13. CDR3 protein: CASSRHRGRVSSNEKLFF. As DNA, the CDR3 is TGTGCCAGCAGTAGACACAGGGGGCGCGTTTCTTCTAATGAAAAACTGTTTTTT.

The chain combines TRBV3-1 (or the pseudogene TRBV3-2) with TRBJ1-1, with a possible D match to TRBD1 (5 bases). Germline-derived CDR1 and CDR2 are LGHDT and YNNKEL (reference sequence). V was pared by 6 bases and J by 8 bases, with 10 bases between. The CDR3 runs 11 residues. The CDR3 sequence is CASRGEGEAFF. The DNA of the CDR3 is TGTGCCAGCAGAGGGGAGGGAGAAGCTTTCTTT.